Below, 15 T cell receptor beta chains from the same sample are listed, as sequenced in a study of cytomegalovirus exposure and HLA in healthy donors. A multiplex PCR was run with 60 Vbeta primers and 13 Jbeta primers. The repertoire was sequenced with immunoSEQ multiplex PCR; TCRdb's copy has only in-frame clones and lacks some. This table has approximately 160,000 clones, around four fifths appearing once. The material sequenced was PBMCs. These receptors came from a man in his late teens or twenties in good health and CMV-seropositive.

The chain employs TRBV4-1 and TRBJ2-7; TRBD1 matches 9 bases. Per germline, CDR1 MGHRA and CDR2 YSYEKL. After removal of 1 base from V and 2 bases from J, the junction contained 15 bases not matched to a gene. This CDR3 comprises 19 residues. The CDR3 is CASSQGALPGQGFPYEQYF. The CDR3 bases are TGCGCCAGCAGCCAAGGTGCCCTTCCGGGACAGGGTTTCCCCTACGAGCAGTACTTC.

This clone was detected once. The chain recombines TRBV30 with TRBJ1-2; tentative D call: TRBD1 (6 bases). The germline V gene encodes CDR1 GTSNPN and CDR2 SVGIG (reference sequence). The CDR3 contains 14 residues. V was shortened by 0 bases and J by 7 bases, with 15 bases between the two germline ends. CDR3 region: CAWSVWSGVGGYTF. In nucleotides, the CDR3 is TGTGCCTGGAGTGTATGGTCAGGGGTTGGTGGCTACACCTTC. The whole variable domain, filled in from reference TRBV30 and TRBJ1-2, reads SQTIHQWPATLVQPVGSPLSLECTVEGTSNPNLYWYRQAAGRGLQLLFYSVGIGQISSEVPQNLSASRPQDRQFILSSKKLLLSDSGFYLCAWSVWSGVGGYTFGSGTRLTVV.

The CDR3 sequence is CASSDSGQGTYEQYF. In DNA form, the CDR3 reads TGTGCCAGCAGTGACTCCGGACAGGGAACCTACGAGCAGTACTTC. The chain uses TRBV6-4 and TRBJ2-7, with 8 bases that match TRBD1. This CDR3 is 15 amino acids long. Germline values: CDR1 MRHNA, CDR2 SNTAGT. After removal of 0 bases from V and 2 bases from J, the junction contained 3 bases not matched to a gene.

The gene calls are TRBV15 and TRBJ1-5; no firm D call. The CDR3 length is 14 residues. Deletions cut 6 bases from V and 6 bases from J, with 15 bases between. Germline assignment: CDR1 LNHNV and CDR2 YYDKDF (reference sequence). CDR3 sequence (DNA): TGTGCCACCAGTCCCCTGAGGGCTGGTCAGCCCCAGCATTTT. This encodes CATSPLRAGQPQHF.

The genes are TRBV7-8 and TRBJ2-5; TRBD1 might be the D (5 bases). CDR3 size: 13 residues. V was trimmed by 4 bases and J by 3 bases, leaving 9 bases between them. Per germline, CDR1 SGHVS and CDR2 FQNEAQ. In nucleotides, the CDR3 is TGTGCCAGCAGCTCCCCGACAGAAGAGACCCAGTACTTC. It is translated as CASSSPTEETQYF.

V is TRBV14 and J is TRBJ1-1, with a weak D call TRBD1 (6 bases). The V gene lost 3 bases and the J gene lost 11 bases, with 37 bases spanning the gap. The germline V gene encodes CDR1 SGHDN and CDR2 FVKESK. The CDR3 consists of 20 residues. CDR3: CASSQERIYLGRGVIPGAFF. The CDR3 nucleotides are TGTGCCAGCAGCCAGGAAAGAATATATTTAGGGAGGGGGGTTATCCCGGGGGCTTTCTTT.

This sequence joins TRBV13 and TRBJ2-7; TRBD2 agrees at 10 bases. J lost 3 bases, V lost 3 bases, and 5 bases had no gene match. CDR1 and CDR2 (germline): PRHDT, FYEKMQ (reference sequence). This CDR3 has 15 residues. In DNA, the CDR3 is TGTGCCAGCAGCTTGCTACTAGCGGGGAACTACGAGCAGTACTTC. It yields the protein CASSLLLAGNYEQYF.

This rearrangement joins TRBV30 to TRBJ2-5; 7 bases line up with TRBD1. Germline-derived CDR1 and CDR2 are GTSNPN and SVGIG (reference sequence). Trimming at V came to 3 bases and at J to 7 bases, leaving 5 bases not matched to a gene. The CDR3 is 12 amino acids. The CDR3 DNA is TGTGCCTGGAGGGCACAGGGGCGGACCCAGTACTTC. It codes for CAWRAQGRTQYF.

A few counts support this clone. The chain is built from TRBV6-4 and TRBJ2-2; D may be TRBD2 (7 bases). CDR1 and CDR2 from the germline V gene are MRHNA and SNTAGT. Between the trimmed V and J ends, which lost 2 bases and 6 bases, there was a span of 13 bases. The CDR3 contains 15 residues. CDR3 DNA sequence: TGTGCCAGCAGTGACGATGTGGGGGGGCCCGGGGAGCTGTTTTTT. Translated: CASSDDVGGPGELFF.

The chain employs TRBV18 and TRBJ2-7; 8 bases line up with TRBD1. Unmatched junction bases numbered 9, after V lost 1 base and J lost 7 bases. This CDR3 is 15 amino acids long. CDR1 KGHSH and CDR2 LQKENI come from the germline V gene. CDR3 DNA: TGTGCCAGCTCACCACAGGACAGGGAAGGGAAGGAGCAGTACTTC. It specifies CASSPQDREGKEQYF.

The chain uses TRBV10-2 and TRBJ2-7; tentative D call: TRBD2 (7 bases). V was trimmed by 7 bases and J by 5 bases, leaving 30 bases between them. Germline CDR1 reads WSHSY; CDR2 reads SAAADI. The CDR3 is 18 residues long. CDR3 region: CASKGEDETSGGANEQYF. Written as DNA, the CDR3 is TGCGCCAGCAAGGGGGAAGACGAGACTAGTGGGGGGGCGAACGAGCAGTACTTC.

The CDR3 sequence is CASSRTGSNQPQHF. The CDR3 nucleotides are TGTGCCAGCAGTCGGACAGGTTCAAATCAGCCCCAGCATTTT. The J gene is TRBJ1-5, the V gene TRBV7-9; 7 bases are shared with TRBD1. CDR3 length: 14 amino acids. CDR1 is SEHNR and CDR2 is FQNEAQ in the germline V gene (reference sequence). With 6 bases clipped from V and 4 bases from J, the junction kept 6 bases outside the gene matches. Supplemented by reference TRBV7-9 and TRBJ1-5, the full variable domain reads DTGVSQNPRHKITKRGQNVTFRCDPISEHNRLYWYRQTLGQGPEFLTYFQNEAQLEKSRLLSDRFSAERPKGSFSTLEIQRTEQGDSAMYLCASSRTGSNQPQHFGDGTRLSIL.

The chain couples TRBV4-2 to TRBJ2-7, with TRBD2 matching over 8 bases. V shed 4 bases and J 6 bases; nucleotides not matched to a gene: 8. The CDR3 loop spans 14 amino acids. Germline V gene data show CDR1 as LGHNA and CDR2 as YNFKEQ. As DNA, the CDR3 is TGTGCCAGCAGCCCCGAACTAGCGGCACGCGAGCAGTACTTC. Its translation: CASSPELAAREQYF.

The genes are TRBV7-9 and TRBJ2-1, with 9 bases fitting TRBD2. The CDR3 loop spans 17 amino acids. Germline values: CDR1 SEHNR, CDR2 FQNEAQ (reference sequence). The junction had 19 bases not matched to a gene; V was cut back by 6 bases and J by 10 bases. CDR3 region: CASRPEAGGGGREEQFF. The CDR3 coding sequence is TGTGCCAGCAGACCCGAGGCGGGGGGCGGCGGGAGGGAGGAGCAGTTCTTC.

The rearrangement joins TRBV5-1 to TRBJ2-5; D gene ambiguous. The CDR3 has 16 residues. Trimming removed 4 bases from V and 4 bases from J, with 20 bases in between. In germline, CDR1 is SGHRS, CDR2 YFSETQ. The CDR3 coding sequence is TGCGCCAGCAGCAAGGCGCTTGACCCCCCGGGAGAGACCCAGTACTTC. Protein sequence: CASSKALDPPGETQYF.